The 18 T cell receptor beta chains below were found in one sample sequenced in a study of T cells in women clearing cervical HPV infection. The assay was immunoSEQ multiplex PCR, and TCRdb's table has in-frame clones only and misses some. Its listing shows some 20,000 clones. The sequenced sample consisted of blood buffy coat. Receptor source: a woman aged 18 to 75 with a cervical HPV16 infection that either progressed to CIN3+ or cleared (not recorded which).

Points on this clone: The DNA ends 3 residues before the CDR3 does, and the rest of the CDR3 is filled in from the germline J gene. The genes are TRBV16 and TRBJ2-3; 7 nucleotides align to TRBD2. This CDR3 has 15 amino acids. Germline-derived CDR1 and CDR2 are KGHSY and FQNENV. The CDR3 sequence: CASSQAMGGKETQYF. Incomplete CDR3 DNA: TGTGCCAGCAGCCAAGCCATGGGGGGGAAAGAGACG.

With respect to this clone: The read finishes 3 residues shy of the CDR3 end, and the germline J gene is used to complete it. The J gene is TRBJ1-4, the V gene TRBV18; tentative D call: TRBD1 (6 bases). Germline CDR1 and CDR2: KGHSH and LQKENI. The CDR3 runs 14 residues. CDR3 residues: CASSPPGDNSPLFF. The part of the CDR3 DNA that was read is TGTGCCAGCTCACCACCCGGGGACAATTCACCA.

Points on this clone: The CDR3 end is not reached by the read, which stops 3 residues before it; the germline J gene fills it in. The genes are TRBV28 and TRBJ2-4; D is possibly TRBD2 (5 bases). The CDR3 contains 10 residues. Germline V gives CDR1 MDHEN, CDR2 SYDVKM. CDR3 in amino acids: CASSQLGQYF. The CDR3 bases that were read are TGTGCCAGCAGTCAACTAGGT.

Of note for this clone: The read stops 3 residues short of the end of the CDR3; the missing end is completed from the germline J gene. The chain has TRBV7-9 and TRBJ2-4, with 7 bases that match TRBD1. The CDR3 sequence is 15 residues long. CDR1 is SEHNR, CDR2 FQNEAQ, per germline (reference sequence). The sequenced part of the CDR3 DNA is TGTGCCAGCAGCTCACAGGGGAATTCAGTCTATGGT. Translating gives CASSSQGNSVYG. The full CDR3 is CASSSQGNSVYGQYF.

In regard to this clone: The read terminates 3 residues before the CDR3 end, so the remaining end is supplied by the germline J gene. The rearrangement uses TRBV7-8 and TRBJ1-6, with unresolved D. Trimming took off 4 bases at V and 6 bases at J, with 13 bases between the two ends. The germline gives CDR1 SGHVS, CDR2 FQNEAQ. The CDR3 runs to 15 residues. CDR3 DNA (partial): TGTGCCAGCAGCTCCAGGCAGGCTGTTAATTCACCC. The encoded protein is CASSSRQAVNSP. The entire CDR3 is CASSSRQAVNSPLHF. Full variable domain (outside the CDR3, taken from reference TRBV7-8 and TRBJ1-6): GAGVSQSPRYKVAKRGQDVALRCDPISGHVSLFWYQQALGQGPEFLTYFQNEAQLDKSGLPSDRFFAERPEGSVSTLKIQRTQQEDSAVYLCASSSRQAVNSPLHFGNGTRLTVT.

The covered CDR3 bases are TGTGCCAGTAGTACCCCAGGGAGGCACTATGGT. Residues: CASSTPGRHYG. The whole CDR3 sequence is CASSTPGRHYGQYF. The chain joins TRBV19 to TRBJ2-4; perhaps TRBD2 as D (6 bases). The read gets to within 3 residues of the CDR3 end, and the germline J gene fills in the rest. The germline V gene has CDR1 LNHDA and CDR2 SQIVND (reference sequence). This CDR3 is 14 amino acids long.

CDR3 DNA (partial): TGCAGTGCTAGAGTCGGAGGGCTAAACACTGAA. Translating it yields CSARVGGLNTE. The complete CDR3 reads CSARVGGLNTEAFF. This chain connects TRBV20-1 to TRBJ1-1; D is unresolved. Read data end 3 residues before the CDR3 end; the end is taken from the germline J gene. CDR1 is DFQATT, CDR2 SNEGSKA, per germline (reference sequence). The CDR3 consists of 14 residues. Trimming took off 1 base at V and 2 bases at J, with 11 bases between the two ends.

Comments on this clone: The CDR3 end is not reached by the read, which stops 3 residues before it; the germline J gene fills it in. The rearrangement joins TRBV12-3 or TRBV12-4 to TRBJ2-5; weak D call: TRBD1 (6 bases). The CDR3 is 13 amino acids. Trimming shortened V by 9 bases and J by 2 bases, and 13 bases separated the two germline ends. CDR3 DNA, as far as it was read: TGTGCCAGTTTTTCTGGACAGCAAGAGACC. Its translation is CASFSGQQET. The whole CDR3 protein reads CASFSGQQETQYF.

Of note for this clone: Read sequence stops 3 residues before the CDR3 end, and the germline J gene provides the missing end. This chain uses TRBV7-9 with TRBJ1-2; D might be TRBD1 (5 bases). The germline gives CDR1 SEHNR, CDR2 FQNEAQ (reference sequence). This CDR3 spans 12 amino acids. CDR3 DNA, as far as it was read: TGTGCCAGCATGTCAGGGAAGGGTGAC. This encodes CASMSGKGD. From start to end, the CDR3 is CASMSGKGDYTF. Supplemented by reference TRBV7-9 and TRBJ1-2, the full variable domain reads DTGVSQNPRHKITKRGQNVTFRCDPISEHNRLYWYRQTLGQGPEFLTYFQNEAQLEKSRLLSDRFSAERPKGSFSTLEIQRTEQGDSAMYLCASMSGKGDYTFGSGTRLTVV.

About this clone itself: Sequencing ends 3 residues short of the CDR3 end; the germline J gene provides the rest. The chain uses TRBV6-1 and TRBJ1-4; D remains ambiguous. CDR3 length: 15 residues. CDR1 is MNHNS and CDR2 is SASEGT in the germline V gene. Between the trimmed V and J ends, which lost 3 bases and 4 bases, there was a span of 12 bases. CDR3 in amino acids: CASSESGHLNEKLFF. The CDR3 bases that were read are TGTGCCAGCAGTGAGAGTGGGCACCTTAATGAAAAA.

Remarks on this clone: The read finishes 3 residues shy of the CDR3 end, and the germline J gene is used to complete it. The chain is built from TRBV7-2 and TRBJ2-7; 8 bases fit TRBD1. CDR1 is SGHTA and CDR2 is FQGNSA in the germline V gene. The CDR3 covers 14 residues. The V gene end was trimmed by 5 bases and the J gene end by 3 bases; junction bases not matched to a gene: 6. CDR3 region: CASSPGQDHYEQYF. CDR3 DNA (partial): TGTGCCAGCAGCCCGGGACAGGACCACTACGAG.

Notes on this clone: The read halts 3 residues ahead of the CDR3 end, with the missing end drawn from the germline J gene. V gene TRBV4-1 combines with J gene TRBJ1-1; weak D call: TRBD1 (5 bases). This CDR3 is built from 17 residues. Germline V CDR1 and CDR2: MGHRA, YSYEKL. Trimming removed 3 bases from V and 6 bases from J, with 23 bases in between. CDR3 sequence: CASSQPWAGGVGAEAFF. The sequenced part of the CDR3 DNA is TGCGCCAGCAGCCAGCCATGGGCCGGGGGAGTTGGCGCTGAA.

On this clone itself: The read terminates 3 residues before the CDR3 end, so the remaining end is supplied by the germline J gene. The chain recombines TRBV12-3 or TRBV12-4 with TRBJ2-7; TRBD2 is a possible D gene (6 bases). The CDR3 runs 13 residues. Trimming cost V 7 bases and J 0 bases, with 10 bases left between them. The CDR3 protein is CASNPGGSYEQYF. The DNA read from the CDR3 is TGTGCCAGCAATCCCGGGGGCTCCTACGAG.

Of note for this clone: The read is 3 residues too short to cover the CDR3 end, so that end is filled in from the germline J gene. The chain combines TRBV19 with TRBJ2-3, with D maybe TRBD1 (6 bases). Germline V gene data show CDR1 as LNHDA and CDR2 as SQIVND (reference sequence). The CDR3 is made up of 16 amino acids. CDR3 sequence: CASIIWNRERNQPQYF. CDR3 DNA, as far as it was read: TGTGCCAGTATCATCTGGAACAGGGAAAGGAATCAGCCG.

Concerning this clone: The observed sequence ends 3 residues before the CDR3 terminus, with the missing tail filled in from the germline J gene. V and J are TRBV19 and TRBJ2-4, with 7 positions matching TRBD1. This CDR3 has 14 amino acids. Germline V CDR1 and CDR2: LNHDA, SQIVND (reference sequence). CDR3 residues: CASSNAGTDYGQYF. The part of the CDR3 DNA that was read is TGTGCCAGTAGTAACGCCGGGACAGATTATGGT. The entire variable domain, with the rest obtained from reference TRBV19 and TRBJ2-4, is as follows: DGGITQSPKYLFRKEGQNVTLSCEQNLNHDAMYWYRQDPGQGLRLIYYSQIVNDFQKGDIAEGYSVSREKKESFPLTVTSAQKNPTAFYLCASSNAGTDYGQYFGAGTRLSVL.

Turning to this clone: The CDR3 is cut off 3 residues early in the read; its end comes from the germline J gene. The chain combines TRBV27 with TRBJ2-7; 7 bases match TRBD1. The ends lost 3 bases at V and 5 bases at J; junction bases unmatched: 7. The CDR3 loop spans 14 amino acids. Germline lookup yields CDR1 MNHEY and CDR2 SMNVEV (reference sequence). CDR3 DNA (partial): TGTGCCAGCAGTTTGGCGACAGGGAACCACGAG. This encodes CASSLATGNHE. The entire CDR3 protein reads CASSLATGNHEQYF.

To note about this clone: The read terminates 3 residues before the CDR3 end, so the remaining end is supplied by the germline J gene. The rearrangement joins TRBV5-6 to TRBJ1-2; weak D call: TRBD1 (6 bases). CDR1 SGHDT and CDR2 YYEEEE come from the germline V gene. CDR3 length equals 15 residues. V was cut by 4 bases and J by 2 bases, with 15 bases left in between. Incomplete CDR3 DNA: TGTGCCAGCAGCGACCGCGGGACATACAACTATGGC. It codes for CASSDRGTYNYG. The complete CDR3 reads CASSDRGTYNYGYTF. The complete variable domain, with remaining parts taken from reference TRBV5-6 and TRBJ1-2, reads DAGVTQSPTHLIKTRGQQVTLRCSPKSGHDTVSWYQQALGQGPQFIFQYYEEEERQRGNFPDRFSGHQFPNYSSELNVNALLLGDSALYLCASSDRGTYNYGYTFGSGTRLTVV.

Remarks on this clone: The read ends 3 residues early relative to the CDR3; the germline J gene fills the gap. The chain is built from TRBV6-2 or TRBV6-3 and TRBJ2-7; the D gene is possibly TRBD2 (5 bases). CDR3 length: 14 residues. Trimming removed 5 bases at V and 0 bases at J, with 11 bases between. Per germline, CDR1 MNHEY and CDR2 SVGEGT. CDR3: CASSTPGLSYEQYF. The CDR3 DNA, read in part, is TGTGCCAGCAGTACCCCTGGACTCTCCTACGAG.